This T cell receptor (beta chain) derives from a study of T-cell reconstitution after alpha-beta-depleted transplantation in children. Per the germline V gene, CDR1 is LNHNV and CDR2 is YYDKDF (reference sequence). V lost 5 bases and J lost 5, with 23 bases in between. This CDR3 is 17 amino acids long. This clonotype came up many times. No antigen is known for it. Unique molecular identifiers tagged the TCRbeta library. TCRdb re-analysed the PCR reads in MiXCR, keeping a single row per CDR3 protein. The data contain hundreds of thousands of distinct CDR3 sequences, about a tenth of them singletons. Overall study results and limits: About two months after transplant, alpha-beta T cells reportedly came from several hundred expanded graft clones. Surviving recipient T cells and intrathymic progenitors accounted for some patients' high TCRbeta diversity at day 60. One year after transplant, T-cell counts and diversity came mostly from newly produced T cells.

Sample: PBMCs, taken before TCRalphabeta/CD19-depleted stem cell transplant. The sequence was collected from a child younger than two with acute myeloid leukemia, due to receive a stem cell transplant. This sequence joins TRBV15 and TRBJ2-3; D gene unclear. The DNA for the CDR3 is TGTGCCACCAGCGGCCCTTACTTGGCGTCAGGCTTAGATACGCAGTATTTT. Translated: CATSGPYLASGLDTQYF.